This T cell receptor beta chain emerged from a study of blood T cell repertoires in COVID-19. Study summary: T cells, B-cell-depleted T cells, or PBMCs provided the cDNA or gDNA that served as material.

This CDR3 contains 20 residues. The germline gives CDR1 LNHDA, CDR2 SQIVND (reference sequence). Germline trimming cut 3 bases from V and 3 bases from J; bases unmatched to any gene: 18. As handled by the study authors: Amplification of reference gene primers provided the estimated nucleated cell counts. Using immunoSEQ multiplex PCR, the repertoire was profiled, and TCRdb retains in-frame clones only, with some absent. V and J calls and clone size are given by that table; D and trimming were obtained from the DNA. The sample lists about 74,000 clones, around nine tenths occurring once. Sequencing was done on a sample of peripheral blood. This TCR was sampled from a human donor in a cohort sampled during active COVID-19. V usage is TRBV19 and J usage is TRBJ1-5, with 9 positions matching TRBD1. This chain's CDR3 is CASSMNSGTGLRGVNQPQHF. CDR3 nucleotide sequence: TGTGCCAGTAGTATGAACTCCGGGACAGGGTTACGAGGGGTCAATCAGCCCCAGCATTTT.